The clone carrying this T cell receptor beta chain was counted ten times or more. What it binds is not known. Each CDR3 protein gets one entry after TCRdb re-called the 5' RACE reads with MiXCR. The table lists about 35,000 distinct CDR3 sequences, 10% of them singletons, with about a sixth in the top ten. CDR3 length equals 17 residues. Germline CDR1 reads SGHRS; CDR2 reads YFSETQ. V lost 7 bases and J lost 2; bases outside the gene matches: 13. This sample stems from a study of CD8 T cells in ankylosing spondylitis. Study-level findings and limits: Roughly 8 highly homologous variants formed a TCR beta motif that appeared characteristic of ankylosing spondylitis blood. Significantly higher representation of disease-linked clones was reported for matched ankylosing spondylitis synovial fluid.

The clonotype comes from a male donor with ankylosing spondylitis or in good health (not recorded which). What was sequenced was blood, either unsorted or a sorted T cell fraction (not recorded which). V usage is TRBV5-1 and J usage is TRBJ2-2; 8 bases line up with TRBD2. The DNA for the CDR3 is TGCGCCAGCGCATACCGATTCTTAGCGGGAAACACCGGGGAGCTGTTTTTT. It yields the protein CASAYRFLAGNTGELFF.